The 21 T cell receptor beta chains presented below share a single source sample, sequenced in a study of blood T cell repertoires in COVID-19. Profiling relied on immunoSEQ multiplex PCR, and the TCRdb table lists in-frame clones only, not all of them. The sample shows around 91,000 clones, approximately 85% of them seen only once. Sequenced sample: peripheral blood. All receptors come from a woman over 75 with active or convalescent COVID-19.

The V and J genes are TRBV9 and TRBJ2-1, with TRBD2 matching over 14 bases. Per the germline V gene, CDR1 is SGDLS and CDR2 is YYNGEE. With 3 bases clipped from V and 5 bases from J, the junction kept 7 bases outside the gene matches. This CDR3 has 17 amino acids. CDR3 residues: CASSETSGRAGNNEQFF. The CDR3 nucleotides are TGTGCCAGCAGCGAGACTAGCGGGAGGGCGGGAAACAATGAGCAGTTCTTC.

The chain uses TRBV12-3 or TRBV12-4 and TRBJ1-1, with D uncertain. Deletions cut 6 bases from V and 13 bases from J, with 12 bases between. The CDR3 has 10 amino acids. DNA for the CDR3: TGTGCCAGCAGCCTCGCTGAGGATTTCTTT. Protein: CASSLAEDFF.

The chain joins TRBV11-2 to TRBJ2-7; D may be TRBD1 (5 bases). The CDR3 length is 15 residues. Trimming removed 1 base at V and 2 bases at J, with 12 bases between. Germline loops: CDR1 SGHAT, CDR2 FQNNGV. CDR3 in DNA: TGTGCCAGCAGCTTAGTTTGGGGCAGGGCCTACGAGCAGTACTTC. This translates into CASSLVWGRAYEQYF.

This sequence joins TRBV7-2 and TRBJ1-1; unclear D gene. Trimming cost V 1 base and J 1 base, with 16 bases left between them. Germline values: CDR1 SGHTA, CDR2 FQGNSA. CDR3 length equals 17 residues. As DNA, the CDR3 is TGTGCCAGCAGCTTAGATTTCGCTCGGCAGGAGAACACTGAAGCTTTCTTT. It encodes CASSLDFARQENTEAFF.

The rearrangement joins TRBV7-9 to TRBJ2-5; D is unclear. Germline values: CDR1 SEHNR, CDR2 FQNEAQ (reference sequence). Trimming stripped 4 bases from V and 1 base from J, with 10 bases between. The CDR3 sequence is 14 residues long. The CDR3 here is CASSSERFQETQYF. CDR3 coding DNA: TGTGCCAGCAGCTCTGAGCGATTCCAAGAGACCCAGTACTTC.

The rearrangement links TRBV5-6 to TRBJ1-2; 9 positions match TRBD1. This CDR3 spans 15 amino acids. Per the germline V gene, CDR1 is SGHDT and CDR2 is YYEEEE. J gave up 3 bases and V 3 bases, and 6 bases lay outside the gene matches. The CDR3 protein is CASSWRQGGDYGYTF. As DNA, the CDR3 is TGTGCCAGCAGCTGGCGACAGGGGGGGGACTATGGCTACACCTTC.

This clone was seen once. This rearrangement joins TRBV18 to TRBJ2-7; 7 bases are a match to TRBD1. The CDR3 runs 17 residues. V lost 0 bases and J lost 3; bases outside the gene matches: 11. Germline CDR1 is KGHSH and CDR2 is LQKENI. The CDR3 protein is CASSPPSRAGGHYEQYF. The CDR3 coding sequence is TGTGCCAGCTCACCACCGTCACGGGCAGGGGGACACTACGAGCAGTACTTC.

This CDR3 reads CASSPGFGYGYTF. In DNA, the CDR3 is TGTGCCAGCAGTCCAGGGTTTGGGTATGGCTACACCTTC. The chain couples TRBV25-1 to TRBJ1-2; a possible D gene is TRBD1 (5 bases). Per germline, CDR1 MGHDK and CDR2 SYGVNS. The V end was cut by 5 bases, the J end by 5 bases, with 12 bases between. The CDR3 contains 13 residues.

The chain carries TRBV27 and TRBJ1-3, with a weak D call TRBD1 (6 bases). This CDR3 is built from 14 residues. The V gene's germline CDR1 is MNHEY and CDR2 SMNVEV (reference sequence). V was trimmed by 3 bases and J by 4 bases, leaving 10 bases between them. CDR3 coding DNA: TGTGCCAGCAGTTTCGGGGGGCGCGGAAACACCATATATTTT. It translates to CASSFGGRGNTIYF.

The V gene is TRBV27, the J gene TRBJ2-1, with 7 bases that match TRBD2. Germline-derived CDR1 and CDR2 are MNHEY and SMNVEV (reference sequence). This CDR3 has 16 residues. The ends lost 6 bases at V and 4 bases at J; junction bases unmatched: 12. CDR3 loop: CASRHSLSGTYNEQFF. In nucleotides, the CDR3 is TGTGCCAGCAGACACTCCCTCAGCGGGACGTACAATGAGCAGTTCTTC.

This clone was detected only once. The chain has TRBV5-1 and TRBJ2-1; D may be TRBD2 (5 bases). The ends were cut back, 2 bases at V and 1 base at J, with 10 bases in the middle. Germline CDR1 SGHRS, CDR2 YFSETQ. The CDR3 sequence is 15 residues long. The CDR3 region is CASSFEGTSYNEQFF. The CDR3, as DNA: TGCGCCAGCAGCTTTGAGGGAACTTCCTACAATGAGCAGTTCTTC.

The rearrangement uses TRBV11-1 and TRBJ2-1; 12 positions agree with TRBD2. V was pared by 2 bases and J by 12 bases, with 11 bases of the junction left unmatched. Germline loops: CDR1 SGHAT, CDR2 FQDESV (reference sequence). There are 16 residues in the CDR3. The CDR3 reads CASSLLTSGSLGGQFF. Here the CDR3 DNA reads TGTGCCAGCAGCTTATTGACTAGCGGGAGCCTAGGGGGGCAGTTCTTC.

The chain employs TRBV5-4 and TRBJ2-4; D may be TRBD2 (5 bases). The germline V gene encodes CDR1 SGHNT and CDR2 YYREEE (reference sequence). The CDR3 covers 14 residues. Trimming removed 2 bases from V and 6 bases from J, with 12 bases in between. In DNA form, the CDR3 reads TGTGCCAGCAGCTTCTGGGAGACGAGAAACATTCAGTACTTC. This translates into CASSFWETRNIQYF.

The gene calls are TRBV10-3 and TRBJ2-7, with 8 bases aligning to TRBD1. Germline V CDR1 and CDR2: ENHRY, SYGVKD. The CDR3 sequence is 14 residues long. J was trimmed by 4 bases and V by 6 bases; bases with no gene match: 8. In DNA form, the CDR3 reads TGTGCCATCAGGACAACAGGGGGAGTTTACGAGCAGTACTTC. This gives the protein CAIRTTGGVYEQYF.

The chain carries TRBV6-1 and TRBJ1-5; no definite D call. The V gene lost 2 bases and the J gene lost 2 bases, with 13 bases spanning the gap. The CDR3 sequence is 16 residues long. The germline V gene has CDR1 MNHNS and CDR2 SASEGT. The CDR3 DNA reads TGTGCCAGCAGTGAAATATTGAGGGTGGGCAATCAGCCCCAGCATTTT. Residues: CASSEILRVGNQPQHF.

This sequence joins TRBV7-3 and TRBJ2-7; TRBD2 agrees at 7 bases. V was clipped by 2 bases and J by 5 bases; unmatched bases: 15. CDR3 length: 17 residues. Germline V lookup: CDR1 SGHTA, CDR2 FQGTGA. The chain's CDR3 is CASSLGGSGGRFDEQYF. As DNA, the CDR3 is TGTGCCAGCAGCTTAGGGGGATCAGGCGGGAGATTTGACGAGCAGTACTTC.

V gene TRBV6-5 combines with J gene TRBJ2-7; D is undetermined. Germline values: CDR1 MNHEY, CDR2 SVGAGI. The CDR3 runs 13 residues. Trimming stripped 4 bases from V and 2 bases from J, with 9 bases between. The CDR3: CASSSTTAYEQYF. The DNA for the CDR3 is TGTGCCAGCAGTTCGACCACAGCCTACGAGCAGTACTTC.

The rearrangement links TRBV9 to TRBJ2-4; weak D call: TRBD1 (5 bases). Trimming removed 0 bases from V and 1 base from J, with 8 bases in between. From germline, CDR1 is SGDLS and CDR2 YYNGEE. The CDR3 extends over 15 amino acids. The CDR3 bases are TGTGCCAGCAGCGTAGCCCCAGGGGCCAAAAACATTCAGTACTTC. Protein sequence: CASSVAPGAKNIQYF. Together with reference TRBV9 and TRBJ2-4, the CDR3 gives the full variable domain: DSGVTQTPKHLITATGQRVTLRCSPRSGDLSVYWYQQSLDQGLQFLIQYYNGEERAKGNILERFSAQQFPDLHSELNLSSLELGDSALYFCASSVAPGAKNIQYFGAGTRLSVL.

The rearrangement joins TRBV29-1 to TRBJ2-3; a possible D gene is TRBD2 (5 bases). Per germline, CDR1 SQVTM and CDR2 ANQGSEA. Trimming pared 1 base from V and 3 bases from J, leaving 17 bases between. This CDR3 is 16 amino acids long. The CDR3 spells CSVEGAGVLGTDTQYF. CDR3 bases: TGCAGCGTTGAAGGGGCCGGGGTCCTTGGGACAGATACGCAGTATTTT.

This chain uses TRBV3-1 (or the pseudogene TRBV3-2) with TRBJ1-6; 8 nucleotides agree with TRBD1. Trimming took 4 bases from V and 7 from J; bases not matched to a gene: 3. Germline CDR1 and CDR2: LGHDT and YNNKEL (reference sequence). The CDR3 runs 14 residues. This CDR3 reads CASSRRTGNSPLHF. CDR3 nucleotide sequence: TGTGCCAGCAGCCGTAGGACAGGGAATTCACCCCTCCACTTT.

A single count supports this clone. The chain is built from TRBV12-3 or TRBV12-4 and TRBJ1-1; TRBD1 aligns across 7 bases. The CDR3 length is 13 residues. Trimming took 6 bases from V and 8 from J; bases not matched to a gene: 9. As DNA, the CDR3 is TGTGCCAGCAGCCCCGACAGGGACCAAGAAGCTTTCTTT. Residues: CASSPDRDQEAFF.